This paragraph reports one T cell receptor beta chain. As originally analysed: Reference gene primer amplification yielded estimated nucleated cell counts. The assay was immunoSEQ multiplex PCR, and TCRdb's table has in-frame clones only and misses some. V and J calls plus clone size are reproduced from that table; the DNA served to infer D and trimming. The sample carries 180,000 or so clones, about 85% recorded once. This sample stems from a study of blood T cell repertoires in COVID-19. About the study: T cells, B-cell-depleted T cells, or PBMCs provided the cDNA or gDNA that served as material.

V lost 7 bases to trimming and J lost 4 bases, with 19 bases between them. Germline loops: CDR1 MDHEN, CDR2 SYDVKM. The length of the CDR3 is 15 residues. This TCR came from a man younger than 35 with acute or convalescent COVID-19. This sequence joins TRBV28 and TRBJ1-2; D possibly corresponds to TRBD1 (5 bases). The sample consisted of peripheral blood. CDR3 DNA: TGTGCCAGCACCCTTTGGAGGGGTCCTGGCTATGGCTACACCTTC. Amino acids: CASTLWRGPGYGYTF.